This T cell receptor (beta chain) was observed in a study of T cell changes during pregnancy in multiple sclerosis. Libraries were prepared by immunoSEQ multiplex PCR; TCRdb keeps only in-frame clonotypes and omits some of them. This sample has tens of thousands of clones; roughly 92% occur once, and the top ten carry just over 3%. Germline assignment: CDR1 LGHNA and CDR2 YSLEER. The V segment lost 4 bases and the J segment 2 bases; nucleotides outside the gene matches: 13. The CDR3 length is 17 residues. This clonotype was obtained from a female donor in good health, enrolled as a control in a pregnancy study. This material consisted of CD8+ T cells from peripheral blood mononuclear cells, taken in the third trimester of pregnancy. This chain uses TRBV4-3 with TRBJ2-7; TRBD1 aligns across 8 bases. CDR3 DNA sequence: TGCGCCAGCAGCCCCGGCACCTCACAGGGGGTACCCTACGAGCAGTACTTC. Residues: CASSPGTSQGVPYEQYF.